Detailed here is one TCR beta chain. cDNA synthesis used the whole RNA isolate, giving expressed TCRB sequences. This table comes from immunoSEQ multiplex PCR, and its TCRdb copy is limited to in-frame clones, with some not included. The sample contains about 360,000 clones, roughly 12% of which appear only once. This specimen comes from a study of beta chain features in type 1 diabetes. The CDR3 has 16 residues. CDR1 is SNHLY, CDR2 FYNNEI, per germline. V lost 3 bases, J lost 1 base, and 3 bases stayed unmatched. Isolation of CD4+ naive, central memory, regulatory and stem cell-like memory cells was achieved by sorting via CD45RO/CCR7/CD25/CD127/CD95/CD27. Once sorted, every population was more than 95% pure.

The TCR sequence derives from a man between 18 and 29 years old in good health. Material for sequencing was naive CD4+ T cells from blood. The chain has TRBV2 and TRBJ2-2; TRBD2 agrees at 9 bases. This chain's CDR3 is CASSEEAGGNTGELFF. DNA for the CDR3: TGTGCCAGCAGTGAGGAAGCGGGAGGGAACACCGGGGAGCTGTTTTTT.